This section outlines one TCR beta chain sequence together with its context. Its antigen is unidentified. Criteria for exclusion of patients were uncontrolled infection, other autoimmune disease, pregnancy or lactation. This sample was included in a study of T cells in Graves' hyperthyroidism and ophthalmopathy. Background on the study: Peripheral blood samples were taken at initial diagnosis, prior to any treatment. General study results and limits: Blood also showed most of the thyroid clonotypes that were expanded above 0.001.

Researchers amplified the TCR beta CDR3 regions from RNA transcripts. During a first-round RT-PCR of the TCR CDR3, the HTBI primer set was used. TCRdb recomputed calls from the multiplex PCR reads with MiXCR, one row per CDR3 protein. The table records hundreds of thousands of distinct CDR3 sequences, approximately 14% of them present only once. V was pared by 5 bases and J by 4 bases, with 8 bases between. The CDR3 sequence is 12 residues long. Germline CDR1 reads MDHEN; CDR2 reads SYDVKM. The receptor was isolated from a middle-aged woman with Graves' hyperthyroidism. The sample taken for sequencing was blood. The V and J genes are TRBV28 and TRBJ1-2; maybe TRBD1 (5 bases). The CDR3 region has the DNA TGTGCCAGCAGTAGGGGCACCTATGGCTACACCTTC. This encodes CASSRGTYGYTF.